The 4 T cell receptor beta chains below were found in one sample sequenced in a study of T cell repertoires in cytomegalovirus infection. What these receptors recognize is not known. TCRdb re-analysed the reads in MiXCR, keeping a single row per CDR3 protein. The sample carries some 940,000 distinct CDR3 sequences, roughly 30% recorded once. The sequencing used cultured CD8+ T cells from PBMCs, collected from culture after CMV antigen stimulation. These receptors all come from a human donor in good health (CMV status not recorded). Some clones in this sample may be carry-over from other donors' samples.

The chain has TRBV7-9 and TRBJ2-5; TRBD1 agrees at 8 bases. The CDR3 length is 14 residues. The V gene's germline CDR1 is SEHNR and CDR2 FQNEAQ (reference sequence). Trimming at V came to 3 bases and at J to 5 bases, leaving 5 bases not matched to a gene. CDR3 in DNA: TGTGCCAGCAGCTTGGACAGGGAGGCGGAGACCCAGTACTTC. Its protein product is CASSLDREAETQYF.

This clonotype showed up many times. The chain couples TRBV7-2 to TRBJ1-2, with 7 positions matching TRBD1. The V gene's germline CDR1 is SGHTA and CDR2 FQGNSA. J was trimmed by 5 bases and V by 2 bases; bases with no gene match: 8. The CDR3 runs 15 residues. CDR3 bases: TGTGCCAGCAGCTTATCCAGGACAGGATTTTATGGCTACACCTTC. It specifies CASSLSRTGFYGYTF. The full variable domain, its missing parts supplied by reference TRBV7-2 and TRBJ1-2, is GAGVSQSPSNKVTEKGKDVELRCDPISGHTALYWYRQSLGQGLEFLIYFQGNSAPDKSGLPSDRFSAERTGGSVSTLTIQRTQQEDSAVYLCASSLSRTGFYGYTFGSGTRLTVV.

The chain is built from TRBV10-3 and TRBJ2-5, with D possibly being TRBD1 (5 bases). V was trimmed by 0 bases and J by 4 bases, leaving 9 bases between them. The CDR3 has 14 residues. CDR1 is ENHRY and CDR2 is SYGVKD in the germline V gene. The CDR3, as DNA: TGTGCCATCAGTGAGTCTGGCAGGGCAGAGACCCAGTACTTC. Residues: CAISESGRAETQYF.

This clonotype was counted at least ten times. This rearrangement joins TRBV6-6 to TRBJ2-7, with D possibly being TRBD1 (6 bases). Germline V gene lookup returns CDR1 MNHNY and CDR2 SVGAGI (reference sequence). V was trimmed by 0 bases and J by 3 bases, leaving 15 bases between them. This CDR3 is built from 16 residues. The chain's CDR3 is CASSYSGGLGYYEQYV. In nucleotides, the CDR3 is TGTGCCAGCAGTTACTCTGGGGGCTTGGGATACTACGAGCAGTACGTC.